Listed below are T cell receptor beta chains from one sample, sequenced in a study of blood T cell repertoires in COVID-19. Using immunoSEQ multiplex PCR, the repertoire was profiled, and TCRdb retains in-frame clones only, with some absent. The sample has about 52,000 clones, under 85% seen once. Sequencing input: peripheral blood. The source is a man aged 65-85 years with active COVID-19. Each CDR3 is given with its conserved first and last residue. The order of the fields is V gene, J gene, D gene, clone size, CDR3 DNA, CDR3 protein. The D gene is left open where the match is weak. Not every row has a clone size; where given, it reads once, few, many or a size class.

TRBV19	TRBJ2-3	TRBD1	-	TGTGCCAGTAGTATTTTAGGACAGGGGCCAGATACGCAGTATTTT	CASSILGQGPDTQYF
TRBV24-1	TRBJ1-1	-	once	TGTGCCACCAGTGAGTCGGGGAGCACTGAAGCTTTCTTT	CATSESGSTEAFF
TRBV19	TRBJ2-3	TRBD1	-	TGTGCCAGTACGCCGGGACAGGGCGCCACAGATACGCAGTATTTT	CASTPGQGATDTQYF
TRBV5-1	TRBJ2-7	TRBD1	-	TGCGCCAGCAGCAGGGGGGACAGGCACGGGAACGAGCAGTACTTC	CASSRGDRHGNEQYF
TRBV14	TRBJ1-5	-	-	TGTGCCAGCAACACACACGGGATTCCCCAGCATTTT	CASNTHGIPQHF
TRBV28	TRBJ2-7	-	-	TGTGCCAGCAGTTTTTCCCTCGACAGGTTTACCCCTTACGAGCAGTACTTC	CASSFSLDRFTPYEQYF
TRBV5-1	TRBJ1-1	-	-	TGCGCCAGCAGCTTTGGGGCAACAATCGACACTGAAGCTTTCTTT	CASSFGATIDTEAFF
TRBV7-9	TRBJ1-1	-	-	TGTGCCAGCAGCAAATTGGCAGGGGTGACTGAAGCTTTCTTT	CASSKLAGVTEAFF
TRBV19	TRBJ2-5	TRBD1	-	TGTGCCAGTACCCCATCTCCCAACAGGGGTCAAGAGACCCAGTACTTC	CASTPSPNRGQETQYF
TRBV9	TRBJ2-3	-	-	TGTGCCAGCAGCGTCGGGGTGTGGTCAGATACGCAGTATTTT	CASSVGVWSDTQYF
TRBV11-2	TRBJ2-4	-	once	TGTGCCAGCAGCGCCGACAGGCAAAACATTCAGTACTTC	CASSADRQNIQYF
TRBV28	TRBJ2-7	-	once	TGTGCCAGCAGTTACACGACAGGCCACGAGCAGTACTTC	CASSYTTGHEQYF
TRBV3-1/TRBV3-2	TRBJ2-5	-	once	TGTGCCAGCAGCCAGCGGACTGAAGAGACCCAGTACTTC	CASSQRTEETQYF
TRBV30	TRBJ1-5	-	-	TGTGCCTGGAGCGGTGGAGGAGGAAATAGCAATCAGCCCCAGCATTTT	CAWSGGGGNSNQPQHF
TRBV6-6	TRBJ2-2	-	few	TGTGCCAGCAGCATACTAGCGAACACCGGGGAGCTGTTTTTT	CASSILANTGELFF
TRBV4-2	TRBJ2-7	-	few	TGTGCCAGCAGCCAAGAGACAACGAGAGTCTACGAGCAGTACTTC	CASSQETTRVYEQYF
TRBV5-4	TRBJ2-2	TRBD1	many	TGTGCCAGCAGACCCTCCGGGACAGGGGCCGACGGGGAGCTGTTTTTT	CASRPSGTGADGELFF
TRBV29-1	TRBJ1-1	-	once	TGCAGCGTGGGGAGCCCGAACACTGAAGCTTTCTTT	CSVGSPNTEAFF
TRBV18	TRBJ2-3	TRBD1	-	TGTGCCAGCTCACCGCCAGGGGGTAGCACAGATACGCAGTATTTT	CASSPPGGSTDTQYF
TRBV4-1	TRBJ2-2	-	-	TGCGCCAGCAGCCTCTACCGGGGAGCGAACACCGGGGAGCTGTTTTTT	CASSLYRGANTGELFF
TRBV11-2	TRBJ1-4	-	-	TGTGCCAGCAGCCCTATGGGGATGGGGAGTGAAAAACTGTTTTTT	CASSPMGMGSEKLFF
TRBV3-1/TRBV3-2	TRBJ1-2	TRBD1	once	TGTGCCAGCAGCACAACCGGGACAGGGGATAACTATGGCTACACCTTC	CASSTTGTGDNYGYTF
TRBV6-5	TRBJ1-4	-	-	TGTGCCAGCACCCTTACTGCAACTAATGAAAAACTGTTTTTT	CASTLTATNEKLFF
TRBV7-2	TRBJ2-1	TRBD2	-	TGTGCCAGCAGCGTGAGCGGGGGGCCATACAATGAGCAGTTCTTC	CASSVSGGPYNEQFF
TRBV18	TRBJ1-1	TRBD1	-	TGTGCCAGCTCATTGGGACAGCAGAACACTGAAGCTTTCTTT	CASSLGQQNTEAFF
TRBV24-1	TRBJ2-4	TRBD1	-	TGTGCCACCAGTGACTCTTCCAGGGGGCTAGCCAAAAACATTCAGTACTTC	CATSDSSRGLAKNIQYF
TRBV15	TRBJ2-5	-	-	TGTGCCACCAGCTCGGACTACCAAGAGACCCAGTACTTC	CATSSDYQETQYF
TRBV12-3/TRBV12-4	TRBJ2-2	TRBD2	-	TGTGCCAGCAGTTTGGGGGGGGTCGGGGAGCTGTTTTTT	CASSLGGVGELFF
TRBV6-1	TRBJ2-3	-	once	TGTGCCAGCAGTGAAGGGCCCTCCCGGAGTGCGCAGTATTTT	CASSEGPSRSAQYF
TRBV7-6	TRBJ1-1	-	-	TGTGCCAGCAGCTCACAGGGAGGGGGACGGACTGAAGCTTTCTTT	CASSSQGGGRTEAFF
TRBV4-1	TRBJ1-3	-	-	TGCGCCAGCAGGACGACAGCGACCTCTGGAAACACCATATATTTT	CASRTTATSGNTIYF
TRBV10-3	TRBJ2-5	-	-	TGTGCCATCAGAAGGACAGACGGACAAGAGACCCAGTACTTC	CAIRRTDGQETQYF
TRBV11-3	TRBJ2-2	TRBD2	-	TGTGCCAGCAGCACCAGGGCGGGGGGGCCCGAGACCGGGGAGCTGTTTTTT	CASSTRAGGPETGELFF
TRBV7-2	TRBJ2-7	-	-	TGTGCCAGCAGCTTCGCAGATTTCTACGAGCAGTACTTC	CASSFADFYEQYF
TRBV9	TRBJ2-1	-	few	TGTGCCAGCAGCGTGCGGACAGAGTACAATGAGCAGTTCTTC	CASSVRTEYNEQFF
TRBV6-2/TRBV6-3	TRBJ2-2	TRBD2	few	TGTGCCAGCAGTCCACTCCCCAGGCGGGGGGGCTACACCGGGGAGCTGTTTTTT	CASSPLPRRGGYTGELFF
TRBV5-1	TRBJ2-5	-	-	TGCGCCAGCAGCTTGGAAGGTACGGGGGGCACACGAGAGACCCAGTACTTC	CASSLEGTGGTRETQYF
TRBV21-1	TRBJ2-2	-	-	TGTGCCAGCAGCAAAGGAGGGGGAACTGCGCCCAGCACCGGGGAGCTGTTTTTT	CASSKGGGTAPSTGELFF
TRBV9	TRBJ2-2	TRBD2	-	TGTGCCAGCAGTATATCCCGACTAGCGGGGAACACCGGGGAGCTGTTTTTT	CASSISRLAGNTGELFF
TRBV7-3	TRBJ2-5	-	-	TGTGCCAGCAGCCCCTGGGGGGGGACAGGAGAGACCCAGTACTTC	CASSPWGGTGETQYF
TRBV7-3	TRBJ1-2	TRBD1	-	TGTGCCAGCAGCCCCACAGGGGGCGGCCTCGGCTACACCTTC	CASSPTGGGLGYTF
TRBV30	TRBJ1-5	-	few	TGTGCCTGGAGTGTACGGGAGAATCAGCCCCAGCATTTT	CAWSVRENQPQHF
TRBV6-2/TRBV6-3	TRBJ1-5	-	-	TGTGCCAGCAGATACACCCCGGGGGTCAATCAGCCCCAGCATTTT	CASRYTPGVNQPQHF
TRBV9	TRBJ1-1	-	once	TGTGCCAGCAGCGGCAGGGTGGACACTGAAGCTTTCTTT	CASSGRVDTEAFF
TRBV5-6	TRBJ2-5	-	-	TGTGCCAGCAGCTTCCTCAGTTTTCACCTCCAAGAGACCCAGTACTTC	CASSFLSFHLQETQYF
TRBV9	TRBJ2-1	-	-	TGTGCCAGCAGCCCTCCCCAGGGGTTCAATGAGCAGTTCTTC	CASSPPQGFNEQFF
TRBV28	TRBJ1-1	-	-	TGTGCCAGCAGTTTATTTCCGGGGGGTCCGAACACTGAAGCTTTCTTT	CASSLFPGGPNTEAFF
TRBV6-2/TRBV6-3	TRBJ1-1	-	-	TGTGCCAGCAGTTACCCCCTTGGGCAGACAACCACCTATGAAGCTTTCTTT	CASSYPLGQTTTYEAFF
TRBV7-9	TRBJ2-3	TRBD1	once	TGTGCCAGCAGCCCACGCCCAGGGGGCGCTGCAGATACGCAGTATTTT	CASSPRPGGAADTQYF
TRBV3-1/TRBV3-2	TRBJ1-2	-	-	TGTGCCAGCAGCCAAACCTCCGGGTTACGACAGAACTATGGCTACACCTTC	CASSQTSGLRQNYGYTF
TRBV19	TRBJ2-7	-	-	TGTGCCAGTAGTATAGATCCGACTTACGAGCAGTACTTC	CASSIDPTYEQYF
TRBV7-9	TRBJ1-4	-	-	TGTGCCAGCAGCTTAGACACAACTAATGAAAAACTGTTTTTT	CASSLDTTNEKLFF
TRBV5-1	TRBJ1-1	-	-	TGCGCCAGCTCCGCAGGTTTGACAGCTACTGAAGCTTTCTTT	CASSAGLTATEAFF
TRBV30	TRBJ1-5	-	-	TGTGCCTGGAGTGTAAAGGACAGCTATAGCAATCAGCCCCAGCATTTT	CAWSVKDSYSNQPQHF
TRBV25-1	TRBJ2-7	-	-	TGTGCCAGCAGTGAGGGCAACTCCTACGAGCAGTACTTC	CASSEGNSYEQYF
TRBV7-3	TRBJ2-1	TRBD2	-	TGTGCCAGCAGCTTAACTAGCCTACTCGCGGGGGGGTCGAATGAGCAGTTCTTC	CASSLTSLLAGGSNEQFF
TRBV7-9	TRBJ2-1	-	-	TGTGCCAGCAGCTTACGGGTTGAGCAGTTCTTC	CASSLRVEQFF
TRBV7-3	TRBJ1-1	-	-	TGTGCCAGCAGACAGGGAATGAACACTGAAGCTTTCTTT	CASRQGMNTEAFF
TRBV6-2/TRBV6-3	TRBJ1-2	-	-	TGTGCCAGCAGTGATCAGGGGAGAACGGCCTATGGCTACACCTTC	CASSDQGRTAYGYTF